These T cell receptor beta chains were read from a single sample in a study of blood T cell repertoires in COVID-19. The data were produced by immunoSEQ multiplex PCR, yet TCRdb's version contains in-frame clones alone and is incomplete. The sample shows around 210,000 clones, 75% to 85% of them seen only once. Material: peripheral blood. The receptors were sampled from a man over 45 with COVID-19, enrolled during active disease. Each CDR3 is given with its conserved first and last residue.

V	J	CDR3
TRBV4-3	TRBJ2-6	CASSQGASSGANVLTF
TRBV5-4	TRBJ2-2	CASSVNTGELFF
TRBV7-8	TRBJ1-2	CASSLGQRANYGYTF
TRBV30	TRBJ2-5	CAWSTTSGGGETQYF
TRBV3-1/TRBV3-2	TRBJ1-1	CASSLRQRNTEAFF
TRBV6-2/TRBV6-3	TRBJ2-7	CASSPTSGEQYF
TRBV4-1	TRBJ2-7	CASSFQQGREQYF
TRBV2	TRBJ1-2	CASSSDIYYGYTF
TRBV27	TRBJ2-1	CASSLGGQGYNEQFF
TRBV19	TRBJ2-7	CASSLTGTVSYEQYF
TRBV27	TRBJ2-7	CASSRVPRDNLRYEQYF
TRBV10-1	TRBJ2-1	CASSDQAYNEQFF
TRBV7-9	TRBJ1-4	CASSLKAGAVEKLFF
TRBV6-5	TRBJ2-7	CASVVAGESYEQYF
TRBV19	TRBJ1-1	CASTGFNMNTEAFF
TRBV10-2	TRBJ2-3	CASKEGPSSTDTQYF
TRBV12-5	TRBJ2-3	CASGLDRVADTQYF
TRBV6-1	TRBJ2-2	CASSDARRAAGELFF
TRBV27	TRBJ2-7	CASSRDRGYSYEQYF
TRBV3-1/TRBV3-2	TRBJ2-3	CASSQGTVTDTQYF
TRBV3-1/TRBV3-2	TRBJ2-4	CASSLGDRIQYF
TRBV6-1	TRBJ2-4	CASSNTGVLYIQYF
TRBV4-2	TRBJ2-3	CASSQDWGTSGGDTQYF
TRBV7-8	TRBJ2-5	CASSSVGGKETQYF
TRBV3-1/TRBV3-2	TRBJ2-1	CASSPPISRGEQFF
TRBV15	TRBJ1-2	CAISDRHLYGYTF
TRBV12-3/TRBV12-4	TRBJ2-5	CASSWAPETQYF
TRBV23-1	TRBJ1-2	CASRRDRGWYGYTF